The clone carrying this T cell receptor (beta chain) was seen ten or more times. The entry originates in a study of T cells after yellow fever vaccination. The wider study: SMART-Seq v4 Ultra Low Input served to prepare low-cell-number fractions.

This CDR3 has 13 amino acids. With 7 bases removed from V and 0 bases from J, the gap between germline ends came to 7 bases. By 5'RACE template switching, TCR cDNA was produced, with a universal primer site and UMIs added in the process. TCRdb recomputed calls from the 5' RACE reads with MiXCR, one row per CDR3 protein. The sample lists approximately 260,000 distinct CDR3 sequences; 10% to 15% were seen once. This receptor was obtained from a man younger than 40 who received the YFV17D yellow fever vaccine. V gene TRBV12-3 or TRBV12-4 combines with J gene TRBJ1-5, with D uncertain. The sequences come from CD4+ T cells sorted from PBMCs, collected 45 days after the yellow fever booster vaccination. CDR3: CASTRDSNQPQHF. Here the CDR3 DNA reads TGTGCCAGCACTCGGGATAGCAATCAGCCCCAGCATTTT.